Listed below are T cell receptor beta chains from one sample, sequenced in a study of shared clonotypes between healthy human individuals. Measured with immunoSEQ multiplex PCR; TCRdb has only the in-frame clones, and not every one. The table shows over 400,000 clones, with approximately 78% occurring only once. Sequencing input: PBMCs. These receptors were obtained from a woman in her forties in good health. Some clones in this sample may be carry-over from other donors' samples. Each CDR3 is given without its conserved first and last residue.

V gene,J gene,CDR3 protein
TRBV6-6,TRBJ1-4,ASSPQYGRANEKLF
TRBV9,TRBJ2-1,ASSVGGLAQGNEQF
TRBV2,TRBJ2-1,ASSNGLAGESVEQF
TRBV28,TRBJ2-6,ASSFLTDSSGANVLT
TRBV6-6,TRBJ1-1,ASSPRGDRGDEAF
TRBV5-1,TRBJ2-3,ASSLVGRSFTDTQY
TRBV7-9,TRBJ1-1,ASSLGVAPDITSLIAF
TRBV7-9,TRBJ1-1,ASSLGLGQGPVNTEAF
TRBV11-2,TRBJ2-7,ASSFGYLAAAPYEQY
TRBV28,TRBJ1-3,ASSSGTAGNTIY
TRBV20-1,TRBJ2-3,SALGGNTQY
TRBV5-1,TRBJ2-3,ASRTTSRGGTDTQY
TRBV7-2,TRBJ1-1,ASSLVPLTEAF
TRBV7-9,TRBJ2-7,ASSPTFELAGGYEQY
TRBV2,TRBJ1-1,ASSEAGYTEAF
TRBV11-2,TRBJ2-5,ASSLDPGRETQY
TRBV5-1,TRBJ1-1,ASSLAGGEDTEAF
TRBV5-1,TRBJ1-1,ASSSGRRGNTEAF
TRBV6-1,TRBJ2-4,ASTLVGTKNIQY
TRBV11-3,TRBJ2-7,ASSLDASGEQY
TRBV7-3,TRBJ2-1,ASSEGTSGSYNEQF
TRBV28,TRBJ2-7,ASSPPFYEQY
TRBV7-2,TRBJ2-3,ASSLVWADTQY
TRBV15,TRBJ2-2,ATSKKGYTGELF
TRBV28,TRBJ2-7,ASSSSTPLAGTYEQY
TRBV7-9,TRBJ2-7,ASSRVGEAYELY
TRBV2,TRBJ2-2,ASTAGSNTGELF
TRBV2,TRBJ2-5,ASSEGRQETQY
TRBV7-9,TRBJ2-7,ASSLQTGRYMYEQY
TRBV30,TRBJ1-5,AWSVMVSNQPQH
TRBV5-1,TRBJ1-4,ASSNRGDNNEKLF
TRBV27,TRBJ2-7,ARSAGKSSYEQY
TRBV18,TRBJ1-2,ASSSGTGDGYT
TRBV9,TRBJ1-4,ASSVNPEANEKLF
TRBV2,TRBJ1-4,ASSERRRNEKLF
TRBV7-2,TRBJ2-2,ASSLASTMTNTGELF
TRBV18,TRBJ1-1,ASSPQGGDTEAF
TRBV23-1,TRBJ2-1,ASRGLAGGGVLDEQF
TRBV11-1,TRBJ2-3,ASSPDRITDTQY
TRBV5-1,TRBJ2-7,ASSWTGRDEQY
TRBV5-1,TRBJ1-2,ASSLGQGGEKYGYT
TRBV7-2,TRBJ2-7,ASSFMIRDRTYEQY
TRBV28,TRBJ2-7,ASSPVRGRPLGEQY
TRBV10-2,TRBJ2-1,ASRGLAGGGEQF
TRBV6-1,TRBJ2-7,ASSPEWEISYEQY
TRBV5-1,TRBJ2-5,ASRLSWVGETQY
TRBV7-9,TRBJ1-2,ASSLNRGRVDYGYT
TRBV27,TRBJ2-7,ASSSIQGAPGEQY
TRBV7-2,TRBJ2-5,ASSQPTSGGVETQY
TRBV28,TRBJ2-1,ATSLTDRDSGEQF
TRBV5-1,TRBJ1-4,ASARDTNEKLF
TRBV2,TRBJ2-3,ASGTESTDTQY
TRBV5-1,TRBJ2-7,ASGRGTYEQY
TRBV5-1,TRBJ2-1,ASSLAGGSAYNEQF
TRBV19,TRBJ2-3,ASSPGGGLNTQY